This TCR beta chain derives from a study of T cell responses to AZD1222 COVID-19 vaccine. Notes on the study in general: After two AZD1222 doses, spike-specific TCR breadth and depth rose versus day 0. Clonal diversity was possibly underestimated; the donors were predominantly white British and more often female. Reports say nearly half of spike-specific TCRs go after unmutated variant regions. Baseline testing showed seropositivity in only a handful of AZD1222 recipients.

Regarding this clone: What it binds is unknown.

Germline V lookup: CDR1 MNHEY, CDR2 SMNVEV (reference sequence). Trimming removed 2 bases from V and 2 bases from J, with 13 bases in between. There are 15 residues in the CDR3. TCRdb's table, derived via immunoSEQ multiplex PCR, lists solely in-frame clones and lacks some. The sample yields about 100,000 clones, about nine tenths seen once. The sequences come from peripheral blood, collected 28 days after the second AZD1222 dose. The receptor was isolated from an adult who received the AZD1222 COVID-19 vaccine. The rearrangement joins TRBV27 to TRBJ2-7; D remains unclear. The CDR3 is CASSLVAALTYEQYF. The CDR3 bases are TGTGCCAGCAGTTTAGTGGCAGCCTTAACCTACGAGCAGTACTTC.